The 9 T cell receptor beta chains below come from one sample, sequenced in a study of cytomegalovirus exposure and HLA in healthy donors. A multiplex PCR was run with 60 Vbeta primers and 13 Jbeta primers. Assay used: immunoSEQ multiplex PCR; TCRdb lists only in-frame clones, some missing. Of about 160,000 clones listed, approximately 70% were seen once; the top ten hold about 4.7%. The sample comprised PBMCs. The receptor source for this set is a man younger than 30 in good health and CMV-seropositive.

The V gene is TRBV25-1, the J gene TRBJ2-1, with 7 bases aligning to TRBD1. CDR1 is MGHDK, CDR2 SYGVNS, per germline. Trimming at V came to 7 bases and at J to 10 bases, leaving 4 bases not matched to a gene. This CDR3 is 11 amino acids long. CDR3 in DNA: TGTGCCAGCACGACAGGGATCGAGCAGTTCTTC. Protein sequence: CASTTGIEQFF.

V is TRBV30 and J is TRBJ2-1; 7 bases are a match to TRBD1. Germline loops: CDR1 GTSNPN, CDR2 SVGIG (reference sequence). The junction had 10 bases not matched to a gene; V was cut back by 4 bases and J by 4 bases. This CDR3 is built from 15 residues. The CDR3 is CAWTRDRETYNEQFF. The CDR3 region has the DNA TGTGCCTGGACCAGAGACAGGGAAACTTACAATGAGCAGTTCTTC.

This clone was counted once. The J gene is TRBJ2-5, the V gene TRBV7-9; possibly TRBD2 for D (6 bases). The CDR3 runs to 15 residues. Germline V gene sequence: CDR1 SEHNR, CDR2 FQNEAQ (reference sequence). Trimming removed 1 base at V and 4 bases at J, with 13 bases between. CDR3 sequence: CASSLDGGDGETQYF. The CDR3 region has the DNA TGTGCCAGCAGCTTAGATGGAGGGGACGGAGAGACCCAGTACTTC.

The CDR3 here is CASSLVRGEETQYF. CDR3 nucleotide sequence: TGTGCCAGCAGCTTAGTAAGGGGCGAGGAGACCCAGTACTTC. The rearrangement uses TRBV11-3 and TRBJ2-5; the D gene is possibly TRBD1 (5 bases). Trimming stripped 1 base from V and 5 bases from J, with 11 bases between. Germline V CDR1 and CDR2: SGHNT, YENEEA. CDR3 length: 14 amino acids.

V is TRBV25-1 and J is TRBJ1-3; no clear D gene. The V end lost 1 base, the J end lost 8 bases, and 18 bases lay between the germline ends. Germline CDR1 is MGHDK and CDR2 is SYGVNS. The CDR3 is made up of 16 amino acids. CDR3: CASSEFPDSDTDTIYF. DNA for the CDR3: TGTGCCAGCAGTGAATTCCCAGATTCCGATACCGACACCATATATTTT.

The chain is built from TRBV7-9 and TRBJ2-3; 9 bases match TRBD1. CDR3 length equals 14 residues. Per germline, CDR1 SEHNR and CDR2 FQNEAQ (reference sequence). The V segment lost 5 bases and the J segment 4 bases; nucleotides outside the gene matches: 4. The chain's CDR3 is CASSPRQGADTQYF. The DNA of the CDR3 is TGTGCCAGCAGCCCCCGACAGGGGGCAGATACGCAGTATTTT.

This clone was counted ten times or more. V gene TRBV30 combines with J gene TRBJ1-4; TRBD1 aligns across 10 bases. In germline, CDR1 is GTSNPN, CDR2 SVGIG (reference sequence). This CDR3 comprises 14 residues. J was trimmed by 8 bases and V by 5 bases; bases with no gene match: 8. CDR3 in DNA: TGTGCCTGGGACACCGGGACAGGGGTCGAAAAACTGTTTTTT. It yields the protein CAWDTGTGVEKLFF.

The CDR3 loop is CSVEVTGGDEQYV. The CDR3 region has the DNA TGCAGCGTTGAAGTGACAGGGGGCGATGAGCAGTACGTC. The chain couples TRBV29-1 to TRBJ2-7; 10 nucleotides agree with TRBD1. V shed 1 base, J shed 7 bases, and the junction held 4 bases outside the gene matches. Germline CDR1 is SQVTM and CDR2 is ANQGSEA. The CDR3 sequence is 13 residues long.

The chain combines TRBV6-1 with TRBJ2-2, with 9 positions matching TRBD1. CDR3 length: 15 amino acids. Trimming cost V 6 bases and J 0 bases; bases outside gene matches: 2. In germline, CDR1 is MNHNS, CDR2 SASEGT. The CDR3, as DNA: TGTGCCAGCAGGAGGGACAGGGCGAACACCGGGGAGCTGTTTTTT. Its translation: CASRRDRANTGELFF.